This entry describes one T cell receptor (beta chain). The table lists this clonotype with many counts. Its antigen is unknown. Qualities for individual bases were not recorded, and no much larger clone is one base off. These data belong to a study of molecular identifiers for immune sequencing clone quantification (dated by TCRdb to about 2018). As for the study more broadly: In a replicate experiment, RNA from around 20,000 or 100,000 naive CD8 T cells was split into five aliquots, four of which were sequenced. The study was a methods study using CD8 T cells to benchmark molecular-identifier clustering-based TCR repertoire sequencing (MIDCIRS) and TCR RNA copy counting.

Study-wide findings and limitations: Without barcode sub-clustering, chimeric consensus sequences inflated TCR diversity; chimeras reached as high as 47%. Modeling estimated roughly 3 recovered TCR RNA copies per cell, compared with about ten by digital PCR, which implies 30% to 35% capture efficiency. Clones above 20 RNA copies held over 97% of molecules in CMV-specific effector cells but under 1% in naive cells. Highly expanded clone sizes could be underestimated because identical TCR molecules may share a barcode. Naive libraries contained spiked-in Jurkat TCR RNA (around eleven copies' worth), which is not part of the donor repertoire. Spiked-in Jurkat TCR RNA equivalent to a single cell was reported to be detectable even among fewer than 1.2 million naive CD8 T cells.

Libraries of naive CD8 T cells were built from approximately 20,000 to 980,000 sorted cells, with 10%, 30% or 50% of the purified RNA used. Naive CD8 T cells, defined as CD8+CD4-CCR7+CD45RA+, were FACS-sorted into RLT Plus buffer on a BD FACSAria II. Detection sensitivity was tested by spiking Jurkat RNA equal to roughly 9 TCR copies' worth into samples containing 20,000-1,000,000 naive CD8 T cells. Enrichment of CD8 T cells was done with RosetteSep CD8+ T Cell Enrichment Cocktail plus Ficoll-Paque, and ACK red cell lysis came afterward. Preparation of the library involved PCR. The run used an Illumina HiSeq 4000. Bulk TCR libraries were made following a previously described method, with the TCR primers given in Table S5. Total RNA was purified with the Qiagen AllPrep DNA/RNA kit. Before any analysis, reads coming from multiple sequencing runs of the same library were combined into one pool. The paper's processing steps were these. Reads were retained only if the reads had an exact TCR constant sequence, and the retained reads were trimmed to 150 nt and grouped according to their 12-nt molecular barcodes. Reads in each barcode group were sub-clustered using a 15% Levenshtein threshold, and a quality-weighted consensus sequence was built for each RNA molecule. Non-functional sequences were filtered out, along with any lower-count sequence sitting one edit away from another sequence. Based on a fit of two negative binomial distributions, barcode sub-clusters having less than 20% of the maximum read count were discarded. The public reads were reanalyzed by TCRdb: fastp trimming at Q25, MiXCR alignment, in-frame beta chains only. When rows share a CDR3 protein, they turn into one entry using the most common DNA and genes. In this record, the V and J calls reflect TCRdb's handling and not the investigators' own analysis. The sample table shows 490,000 or so distinct CDR3 sequences, and roughly 23% are seen once. The top ten constitute 0.65% to 0.95% of the sample.

Sequencing used naive CD8+ T cells from blood, with Jurkat cell RNA spiked in. The cell subset or site label for this specimen denotes: FACS-sorted CD8+CD4-CCR7+CD45RA+ naive T cells. The source of this sequence is a human donor in good health. Some libraries in this study had Jurkat cell RNA spiked in.

The DNA sequence is as follows: TGTGCCAGCAGCTCGGACAGGGACCTTCAAGAGACCCAGTACTTC. Its translation reads: CASSSDRDLQETQYF. The V and J segments used are TRBV7-9 and TRBJ2-5; TRBD1 fits 8 bases in the junction. Germline trimming amounts to 4 bases on V and 2 bases on J, with 6 as the count of junction bases outside the gene matches. CDR1 and CDR2 are drawn from the germline V gene (reference sequence): SEHNR, FQNEAQ. Inclusive of the bounding cysteine and phenylalanine, the CDR3 is 15 residues long. Only the CDR3 portion is preserved as DNA: 45 bases, with reading frame beginning at the first base.